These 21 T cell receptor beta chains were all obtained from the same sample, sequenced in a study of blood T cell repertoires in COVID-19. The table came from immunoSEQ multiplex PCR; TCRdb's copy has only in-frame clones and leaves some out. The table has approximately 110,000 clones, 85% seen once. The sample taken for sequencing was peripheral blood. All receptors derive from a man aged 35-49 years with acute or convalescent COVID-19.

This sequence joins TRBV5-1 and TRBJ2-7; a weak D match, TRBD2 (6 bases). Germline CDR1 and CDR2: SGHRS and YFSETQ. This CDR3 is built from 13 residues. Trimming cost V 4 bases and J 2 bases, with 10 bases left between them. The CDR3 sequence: CASSPGATYEQYF. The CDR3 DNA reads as TGCGCCAGCAGCCCGGGAGCAACCTACGAGCAGTACTTC.

CDR3 coding DNA: TGTGCCAGCACCGATACTGGACAACAGCACACCGGGGAGCTGTTTTTT. Residues: CASTDTGQQHTGELFF. The chain has TRBV11-1 and TRBJ2-2; weak D call: TRBD1 (5 bases). The CDR3 consists of 16 residues. The V end lost 7 bases, the J end lost 3 bases, and 18 bases lay between the germline ends. Germline V CDR1 and CDR2: SGHAT, FQDESV (reference sequence).

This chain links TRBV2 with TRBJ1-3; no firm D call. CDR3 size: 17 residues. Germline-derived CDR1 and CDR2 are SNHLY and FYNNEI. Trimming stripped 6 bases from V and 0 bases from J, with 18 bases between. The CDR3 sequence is CASSRTTVGVSGNTIYF. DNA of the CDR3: TGTGCCAGCAGCCGGACTACAGTCGGGGTCTCTGGAAACACCATATATTTT.

Here the CDR3 reads CASRGQAGGVWGYTF. In DNA, the CDR3 is TGTGCCAGCAGGGGACAGGCAGGAGGGGTTTGGGGCTACACCTTC. The J gene is TRBJ1-2, the V gene TRBV2, with 8 bases aligning to TRBD1. This CDR3 spans 15 amino acids. Germline trimming cut 6 bases from V and 8 bases from J; bases unmatched to any gene: 14. Germline CDR1 SNHLY, CDR2 FYNNEI.

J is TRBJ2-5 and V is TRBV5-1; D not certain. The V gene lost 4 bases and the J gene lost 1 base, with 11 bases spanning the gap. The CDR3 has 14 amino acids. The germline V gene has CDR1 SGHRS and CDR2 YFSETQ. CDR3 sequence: CASSRARFQETQYF. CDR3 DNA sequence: TGCGCCAGCAGCCGCGCTAGGTTCCAAGAGACCCAGTACTTC.

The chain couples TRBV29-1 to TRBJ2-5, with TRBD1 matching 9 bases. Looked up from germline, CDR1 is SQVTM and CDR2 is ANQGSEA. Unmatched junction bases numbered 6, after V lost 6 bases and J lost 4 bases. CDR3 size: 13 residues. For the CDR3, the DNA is TGCAGCGTAAGACAGGGGGGGCGAGAGACCCAGTACTTC. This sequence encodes CSVRQGGRETQYF.

CDR3 DNA sequence: TGTGCCTGGAGTTCTCCCAATCAGCCCCAGCATTTT. The encoded protein is CAWSSPNQPQHF. V usage is TRBV30 and J usage is TRBJ1-5; D is unresolved. Germline V gene lookup returns CDR1 GTSNPN and CDR2 SVGIG (reference sequence). With 2 bases removed from V and 3 bases from J, the gap between germline ends came to 5 bases. CDR3 length equals 12 residues.

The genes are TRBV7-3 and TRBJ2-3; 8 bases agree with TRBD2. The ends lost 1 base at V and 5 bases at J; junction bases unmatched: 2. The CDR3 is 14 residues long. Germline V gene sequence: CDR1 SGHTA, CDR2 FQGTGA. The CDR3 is CASSLSGGKDTQYF. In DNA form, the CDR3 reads TGTGCCAGCAGCTTAAGCGGGGGGAAAGATACGCAGTATTTT.

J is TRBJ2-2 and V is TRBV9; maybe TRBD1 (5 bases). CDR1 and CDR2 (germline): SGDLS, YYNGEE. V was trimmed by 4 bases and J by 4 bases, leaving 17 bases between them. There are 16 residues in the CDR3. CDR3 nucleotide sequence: TGTGCCAGCAGCAAGTCATTACAGGTTAGCACCGGGGAGCTGTTTTTT. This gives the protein CASSKSLQVSTGELFF.

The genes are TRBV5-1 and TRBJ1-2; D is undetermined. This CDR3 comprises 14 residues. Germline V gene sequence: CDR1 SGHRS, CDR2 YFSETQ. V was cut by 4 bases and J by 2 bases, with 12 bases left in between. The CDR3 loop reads CASSPINTNYGYTF. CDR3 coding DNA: TGCGCCAGCAGCCCCATCAATACAAACTATGGCTACACCTTC.

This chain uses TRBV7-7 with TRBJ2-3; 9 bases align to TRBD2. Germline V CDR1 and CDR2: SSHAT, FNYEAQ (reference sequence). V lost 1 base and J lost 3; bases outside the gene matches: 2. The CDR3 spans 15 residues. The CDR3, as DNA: TGTGCCAGCAGCTTAGGGGCGGGGGGGACAGATACGCAGTATTTT. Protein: CASSLGAGGTDTQYF. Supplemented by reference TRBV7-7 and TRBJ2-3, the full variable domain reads GAGVSQSPRYKVTKRGQDVTLRCDPISSHATLYWYQQALGQGPEFLTYFNYEAQPDKSGLPSDRFSAERPEGSISTLTIQRTEQRDSAMYRCASSLGAGGTDTQYFGPGTRLTVL.

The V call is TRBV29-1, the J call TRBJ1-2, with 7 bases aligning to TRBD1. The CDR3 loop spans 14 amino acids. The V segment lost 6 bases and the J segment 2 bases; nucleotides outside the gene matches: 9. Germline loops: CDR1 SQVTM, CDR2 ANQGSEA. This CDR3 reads CSVVYGTVNYGYTF. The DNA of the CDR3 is TGCAGCGTCGTCTACGGGACAGTCAACTATGGCTACACCTTC. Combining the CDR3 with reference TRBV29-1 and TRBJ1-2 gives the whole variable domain SAVISQKPSRDICQRGTSLTIQCQVDSQVTMMFWYRQQPGQSLTLIATANQGSEATYESGFVIDKFPISRPNLTFSTLTVSNMSPEDSSIYLCSVVYGTVNYGYTFGSGTRLTVV.

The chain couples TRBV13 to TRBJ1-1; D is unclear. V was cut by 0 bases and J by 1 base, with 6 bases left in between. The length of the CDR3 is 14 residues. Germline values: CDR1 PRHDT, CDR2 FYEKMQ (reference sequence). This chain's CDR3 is CASSLGWRNTEAFF. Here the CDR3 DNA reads TGTGCCAGCAGCTTAGGCTGGAGGAACACTGAAGCTTTCTTT. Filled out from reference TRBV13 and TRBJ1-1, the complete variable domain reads AAGVIQSPRHLIKEKRETATLKCYPIPRHDTVYWYQQGPGQDPQFLISFYEKMQSDKGSIPDRFSAQQFSDYHSELNMSSLELGDSALYFCASSLGWRNTEAFFGQGTRLTVV.

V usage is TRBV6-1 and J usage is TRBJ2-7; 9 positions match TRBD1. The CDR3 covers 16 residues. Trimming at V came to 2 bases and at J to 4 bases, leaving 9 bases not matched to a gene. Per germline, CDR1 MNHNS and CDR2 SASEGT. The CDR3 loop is CASSEKVPGQGYEQYF. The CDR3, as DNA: TGTGCCAGCAGTGAAAAGGTGCCGGGACAGGGTTACGAGCAGTACTTC.

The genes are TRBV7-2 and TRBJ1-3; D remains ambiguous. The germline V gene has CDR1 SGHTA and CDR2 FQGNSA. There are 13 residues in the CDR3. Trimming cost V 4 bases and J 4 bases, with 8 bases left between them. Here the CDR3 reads CASSSRSGNTIYF. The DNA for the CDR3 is TGTGCCAGCAGCTCCCGGTCCGGAAACACCATATATTTT.

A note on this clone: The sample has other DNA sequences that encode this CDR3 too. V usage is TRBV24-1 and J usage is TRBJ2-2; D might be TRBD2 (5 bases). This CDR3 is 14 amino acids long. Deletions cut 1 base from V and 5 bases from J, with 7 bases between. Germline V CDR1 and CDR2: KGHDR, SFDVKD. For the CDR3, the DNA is TGTGCCACCAGTGATTTTTCGGGGACCGGGGAGCTGTTTTTT. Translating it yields CATSDFSGTGELFF.

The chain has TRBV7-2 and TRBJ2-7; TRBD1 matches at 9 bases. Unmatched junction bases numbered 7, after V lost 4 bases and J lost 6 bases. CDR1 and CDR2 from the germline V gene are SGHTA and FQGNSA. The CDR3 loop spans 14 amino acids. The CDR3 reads CASSWGTGKVEQYF. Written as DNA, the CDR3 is TGTGCCAGCAGCTGGGGGACAGGGAAAGTCGAGCAGTACTTC. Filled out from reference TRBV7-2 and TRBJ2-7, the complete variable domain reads GAGVSQSPSNKVTEKGKDVELRCDPISGHTALYWYRQSLGQGLEFLIYFQGNSAPDKSGLPSDRFSAERTGGSVSTLTIQRTQQEDSAVYLCASSWGTGKVEQYFGPGTRLTVT.

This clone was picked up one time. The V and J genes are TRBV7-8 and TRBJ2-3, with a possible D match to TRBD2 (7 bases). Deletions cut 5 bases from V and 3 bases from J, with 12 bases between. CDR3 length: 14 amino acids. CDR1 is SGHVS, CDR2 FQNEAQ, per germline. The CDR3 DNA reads TGTGCCAGCAGCCGAAGGGGGGGAACAGATACGCAGTATTTT. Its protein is CASSRRGGTDTQYF.

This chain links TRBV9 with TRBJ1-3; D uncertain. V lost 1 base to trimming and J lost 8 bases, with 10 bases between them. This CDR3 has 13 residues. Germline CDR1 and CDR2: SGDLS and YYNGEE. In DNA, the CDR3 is TGTGCCAGCAGCGTAAAGTCCGCGGACACCATATATTTT. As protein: CASSVKSADTIYF.

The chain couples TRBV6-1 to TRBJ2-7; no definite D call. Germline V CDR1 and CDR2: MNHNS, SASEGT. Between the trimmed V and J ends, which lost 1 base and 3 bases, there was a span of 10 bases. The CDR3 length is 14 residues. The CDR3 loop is CASSEVDTDYEQYF. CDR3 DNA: TGTGCCAGCAGTGAAGTAGACACAGACTACGAGCAGTACTTC.

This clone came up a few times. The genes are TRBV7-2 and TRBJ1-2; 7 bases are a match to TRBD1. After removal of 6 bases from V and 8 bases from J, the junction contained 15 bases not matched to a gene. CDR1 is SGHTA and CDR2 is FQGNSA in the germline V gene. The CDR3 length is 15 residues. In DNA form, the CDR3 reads TGTGCCAGCAGACATAAGCCAGGGGGAGAGGGAGGCTACACCTTC. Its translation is CASRHKPGGEGGYTF. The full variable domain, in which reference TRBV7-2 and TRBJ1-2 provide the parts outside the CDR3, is GAGVSQSPSNKVTEKGKDVELRCDPISGHTALYWYRQSLGQGLEFLIYFQGNSAPDKSGLPSDRFSAERTGGSVSTLTIQRTQQEDSAVYLCASRHKPGGEGGYTFGSGTRLTVV.